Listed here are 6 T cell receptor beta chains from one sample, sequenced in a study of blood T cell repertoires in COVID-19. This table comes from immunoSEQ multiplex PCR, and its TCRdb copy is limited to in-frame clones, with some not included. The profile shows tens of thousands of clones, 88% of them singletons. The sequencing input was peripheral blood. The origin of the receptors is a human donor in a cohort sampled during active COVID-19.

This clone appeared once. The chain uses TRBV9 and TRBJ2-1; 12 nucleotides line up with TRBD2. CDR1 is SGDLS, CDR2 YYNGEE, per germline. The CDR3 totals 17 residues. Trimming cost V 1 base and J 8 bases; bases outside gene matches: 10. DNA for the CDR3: TGTGCCAGCAGCGTATCACAGCCGGGACTAGCGGGTGATGAGCAGTTCTTC. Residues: CASSVSQPGLAGDEQFF.

CDR3 in amino acids: CASTTGVGTEAFF. The CDR3 region has the DNA TGTGCCAGCACAACGGGGGTGGGCACTGAAGCTTTCTTT. The chain combines TRBV12-3 or TRBV12-4 with TRBJ1-1, with D possibly matching TRBD1 (5 bases). CDR3 length: 13 residues. Trimming removed 7 bases at V and 4 bases at J, with 13 bases between.

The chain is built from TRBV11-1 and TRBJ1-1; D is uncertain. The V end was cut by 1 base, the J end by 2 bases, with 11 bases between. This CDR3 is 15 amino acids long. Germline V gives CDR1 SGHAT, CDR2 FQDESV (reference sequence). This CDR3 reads CASSLVLGPNTEAFF. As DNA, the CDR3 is TGTGCCAGCAGCTTAGTTCTCGGTCCCAACACTGAAGCTTTCTTT.

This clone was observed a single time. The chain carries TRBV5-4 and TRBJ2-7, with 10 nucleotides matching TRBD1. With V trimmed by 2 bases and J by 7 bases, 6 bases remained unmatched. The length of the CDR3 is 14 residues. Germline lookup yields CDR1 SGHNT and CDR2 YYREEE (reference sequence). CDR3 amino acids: CASSLAGTGEEQYF. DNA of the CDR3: TGTGCCAGCAGCTTAGCGGGGACAGGGGAAGAGCAGTACTTC.

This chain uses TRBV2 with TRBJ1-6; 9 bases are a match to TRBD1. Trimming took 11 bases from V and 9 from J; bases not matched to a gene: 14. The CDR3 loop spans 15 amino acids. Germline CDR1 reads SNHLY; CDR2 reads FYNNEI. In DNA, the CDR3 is TGTGCCGGCACCAGGGGCGGGACAGGGAGTTCACCCCTCCACTTT. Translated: CAGTRGGTGSSPLHF. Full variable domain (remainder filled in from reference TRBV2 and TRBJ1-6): EPEVTQTPSHQVTQMGQEVILRCVPISNHLYFYWYRQILGQKVEFLVSFYNNEISEKSEIFDDQFSVERPDGSNFTLKIRSTKLEDSAMYFCAGTRGGTGSSPLHFGNGTRLTVT.

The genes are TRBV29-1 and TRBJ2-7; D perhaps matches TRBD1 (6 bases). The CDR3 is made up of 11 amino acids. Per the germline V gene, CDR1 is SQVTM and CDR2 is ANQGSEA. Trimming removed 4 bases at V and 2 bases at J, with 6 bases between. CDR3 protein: CSVGDTYEQYF. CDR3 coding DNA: TGCAGCGTTGGGGACACCTACGAGCAGTACTTC.